Below, one T cell receptor beta chain is given with its context. Its antigen is unidentified. Germline V CDR1 and CDR2: LNHDA, SQIVND (reference sequence). Trimming shortened V by 6 bases and J by 2 bases, and 13 bases separated the two germline ends. CDR3 length: 15 residues. The entry originates in a study of Ad26.COV2.S vaccination and SARS-CoV-2 variants. Regarding treatment: approximately 18 received Ad26.COV2.S at low or high dose, single or two shots; about 5 received placebo; per-sample allocation not given. Repertoires come from day 63 after the first vaccine or placebo injection. Findings and caveats of the study: Considerable breadth of spike-specific CD8+ and CD4+ T cell responses has reportedly been documented following vaccination.

The data were produced by immunoSEQ multiplex PCR, yet TCRdb's version contains in-frame clones alone and is incomplete. The data show 200,000 to 300,000 clones, with around 89% seen just once and around 11% held by the top ten. This sequence was found in a person aged 18 to 59 who received the Ad26.COV2.S COVID-19 vaccine or a placebo. The specimen was peripheral blood, collected in a trial of Ad26.COV2.S vaccine versus placebo. This chain connects TRBV19 to TRBJ2-2, with no clear D. Here the CDR3 reads CASRPSDGNTGELFF. The CDR3 nucleotides read TGTGCCAGTAGACCCTCGGACGGAAACACCGGGGAGCTGTTTTTT.